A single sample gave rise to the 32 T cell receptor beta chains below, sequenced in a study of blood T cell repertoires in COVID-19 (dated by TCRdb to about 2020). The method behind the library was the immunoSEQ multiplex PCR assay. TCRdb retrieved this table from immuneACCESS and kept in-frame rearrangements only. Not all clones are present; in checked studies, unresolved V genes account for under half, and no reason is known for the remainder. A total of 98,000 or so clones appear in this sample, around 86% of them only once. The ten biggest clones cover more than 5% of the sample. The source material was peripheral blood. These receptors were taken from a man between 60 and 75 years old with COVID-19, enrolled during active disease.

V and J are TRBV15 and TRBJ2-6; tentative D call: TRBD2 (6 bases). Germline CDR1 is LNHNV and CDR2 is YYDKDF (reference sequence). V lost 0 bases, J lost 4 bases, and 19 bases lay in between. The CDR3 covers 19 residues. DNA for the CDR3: TGTGCCACCAGCAGAGATCACGGAGGGCAGGGATCCGGGGCCAACGTCCTGACTTTC. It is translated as CATSRDHGGQGSGANVLTF.

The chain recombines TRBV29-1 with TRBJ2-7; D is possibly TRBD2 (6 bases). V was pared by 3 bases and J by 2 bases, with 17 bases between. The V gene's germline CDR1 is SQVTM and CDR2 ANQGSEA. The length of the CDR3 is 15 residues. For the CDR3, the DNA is TGCAGCGTTGAGGGGGTGGGTAGCGGAGCCTACGAGCAGTACTTC. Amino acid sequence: CSVEGVGSGAYEQYF.

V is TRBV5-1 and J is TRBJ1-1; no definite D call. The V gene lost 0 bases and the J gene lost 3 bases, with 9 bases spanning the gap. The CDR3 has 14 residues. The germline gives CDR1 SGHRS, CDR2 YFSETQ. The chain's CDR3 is CASSLDWGDTEAFF. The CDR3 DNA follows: TGCGCCAGCAGCTTGGATTGGGGAGACACTGAAGCTTTCTTT.

The CDR3 nucleotides read TGTGCCAGCAGACCCCACAGCTCTGGAAACACCATATATTTT. Amino acids: CASRPHSSGNTIYF. The genes are TRBV6-5 and TRBJ1-3; D unclear. The CDR3 loop spans 14 amino acids. CDR1 is MNHEY, CDR2 SVGAGI, per germline. V was shortened by 6 bases and J by 0 bases, with 9 bases between the two germline ends.

The DNA of the CDR3 is TGTGCCAGCAGGTTCGACACTGGCTCACCCCTCCACTTT. As protein: CASRFDTGSPLHF. The chain employs TRBV3-1 (or the pseudogene TRBV3-2) and TRBJ1-6; D not certain. V shed 6 bases and J shed 10 bases, with 13 bases lying between them. Germline V lookup: CDR1 LGHDT, CDR2 YNNKEL (reference sequence). This CDR3 spans 13 amino acids.

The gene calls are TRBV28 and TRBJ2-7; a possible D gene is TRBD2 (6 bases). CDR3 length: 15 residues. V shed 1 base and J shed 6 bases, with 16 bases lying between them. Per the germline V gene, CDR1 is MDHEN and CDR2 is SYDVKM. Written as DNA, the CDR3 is TGTGCCAGCAGTTTATATAGCGGCTCAGATGGCGAGCAGTACTTC. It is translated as CASSLYSGSDGEQYF.

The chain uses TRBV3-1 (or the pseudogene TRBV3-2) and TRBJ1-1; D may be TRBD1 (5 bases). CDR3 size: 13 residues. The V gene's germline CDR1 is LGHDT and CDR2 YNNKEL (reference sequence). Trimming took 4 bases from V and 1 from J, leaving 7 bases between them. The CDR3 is CASSLQGNTEAFF. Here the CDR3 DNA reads TGTGCCAGCAGCCTTCAGGGGAACACTGAAGCTTTCTTT.

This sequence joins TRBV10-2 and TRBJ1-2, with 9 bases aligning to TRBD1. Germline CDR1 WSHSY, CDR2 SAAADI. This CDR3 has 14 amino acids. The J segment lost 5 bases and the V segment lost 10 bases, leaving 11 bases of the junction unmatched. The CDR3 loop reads CAILKDRGEYGYTF. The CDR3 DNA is TGCGCCATCTTAAAGGACAGGGGAGAGTATGGCTACACCTTC.

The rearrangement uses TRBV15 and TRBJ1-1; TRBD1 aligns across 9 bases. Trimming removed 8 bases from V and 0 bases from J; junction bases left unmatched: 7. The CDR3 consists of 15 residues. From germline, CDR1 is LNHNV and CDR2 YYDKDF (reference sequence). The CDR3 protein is CATVRDRAVNTEAFF. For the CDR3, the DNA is TGTGCCACCGTAAGGGACAGGGCTGTGAACACTGAAGCTTTCTTT.

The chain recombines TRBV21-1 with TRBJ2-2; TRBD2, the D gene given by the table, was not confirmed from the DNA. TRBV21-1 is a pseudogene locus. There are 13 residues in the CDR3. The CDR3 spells CASFERDTGELFF. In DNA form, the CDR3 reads TGTGCCAGCTTCGAGAGGGACACCGGGGAGCTGTTTTTT.

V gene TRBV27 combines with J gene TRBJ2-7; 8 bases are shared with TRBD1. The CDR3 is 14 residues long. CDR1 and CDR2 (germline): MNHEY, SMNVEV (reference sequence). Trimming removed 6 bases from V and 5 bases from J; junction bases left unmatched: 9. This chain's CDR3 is CASSFRGPRDEQYF. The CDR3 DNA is TGTGCCAGCAGCTTCAGGGGGCCCAGAGACGAGCAGTACTTC.

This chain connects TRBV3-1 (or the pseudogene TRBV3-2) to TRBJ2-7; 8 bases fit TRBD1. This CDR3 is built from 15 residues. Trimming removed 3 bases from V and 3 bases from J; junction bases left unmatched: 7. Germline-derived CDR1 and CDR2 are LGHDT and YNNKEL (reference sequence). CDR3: CASSQTGDINYEQYF. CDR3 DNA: TGTGCCAGCAGCCAGACAGGGGATATTAACTACGAGCAGTACTTC.

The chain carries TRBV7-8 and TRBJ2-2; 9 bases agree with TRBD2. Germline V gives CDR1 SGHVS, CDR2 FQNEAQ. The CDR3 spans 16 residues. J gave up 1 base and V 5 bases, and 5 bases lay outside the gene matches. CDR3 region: CASSLLAGQNTGELFF. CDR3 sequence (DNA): TGTGCCAGCAGCCTCCTAGCGGGGCAGAACACCGGGGAGCTGTTTTTT.

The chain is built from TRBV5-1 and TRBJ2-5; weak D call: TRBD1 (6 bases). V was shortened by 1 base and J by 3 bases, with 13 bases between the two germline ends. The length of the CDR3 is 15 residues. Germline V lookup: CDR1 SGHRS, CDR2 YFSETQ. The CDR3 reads CASSLLRNREETQYF. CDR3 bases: TGCGCCAGCAGCTTGCTCCGGAACAGGGAAGAGACCCAGTACTTC.

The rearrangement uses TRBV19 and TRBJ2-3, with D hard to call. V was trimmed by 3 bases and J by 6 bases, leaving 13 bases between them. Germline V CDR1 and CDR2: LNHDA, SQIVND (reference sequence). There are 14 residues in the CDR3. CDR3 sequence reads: CASSMKQRSDTQYF. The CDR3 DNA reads TGTGCCAGTAGTATGAAACAGAGATCCGATACGCAGTATTTT.

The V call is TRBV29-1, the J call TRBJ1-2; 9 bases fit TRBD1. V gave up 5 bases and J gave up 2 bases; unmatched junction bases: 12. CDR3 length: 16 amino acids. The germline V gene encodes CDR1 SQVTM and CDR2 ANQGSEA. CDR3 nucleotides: TGCAGCGTTTCCAAGGGGACAGGGACTCTAAACTATGGCTACACCTTC. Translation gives CSVSKGTGTLNYGYTF.

The CDR3 sequence: CASSPGQGYFVDEQYF. The CDR3 nucleotides read TGTGCCAGTAGTCCGGGACAGGGGTATTTCGTGGACGAGCAGTACTTC. The V and J genes are TRBV19 and TRBJ2-7; 10 bases fit TRBD1. V shed 5 bases, J shed 5 bases, and the junction held 12 bases outside the gene matches. CDR3 length equals 16 residues. Per germline, CDR1 LNHDA and CDR2 SQIVND (reference sequence).

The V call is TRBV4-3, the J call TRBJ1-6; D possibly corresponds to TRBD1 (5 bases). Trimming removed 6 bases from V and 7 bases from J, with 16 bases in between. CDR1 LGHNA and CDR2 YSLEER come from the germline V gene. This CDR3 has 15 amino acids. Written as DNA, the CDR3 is TGCGCCAGCAGTGGGGGGGGGATTCGGAATTCACCCCTCCACTTT. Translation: CASSGGGIRNSPLHF.

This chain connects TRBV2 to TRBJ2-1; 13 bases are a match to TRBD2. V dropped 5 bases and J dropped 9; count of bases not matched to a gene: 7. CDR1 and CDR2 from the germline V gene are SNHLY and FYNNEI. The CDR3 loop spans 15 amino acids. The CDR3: CASSWTSGRGSEQFF. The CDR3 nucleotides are TGTGCCAGCAGTTGGACTAGCGGGAGAGGGAGTGAGCAGTTCTTC. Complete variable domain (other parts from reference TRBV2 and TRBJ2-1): EPEVTQTPSHQVTQMGQEVILRCVPISNHLYFYWYRQILGQKVEFLVSFYNNEISEKSEIFDDQFSVERPDGSNFTLKIRSTKLEDSAMYFCASSWTSGRGSEQFFGPGTRLTVL.

CDR3: CASRLFGLDMLLSGRMGYEQFF. CDR3 nucleotide sequence: TGTGCAAGTCGCTTATTCGGGCTTGATATGCTCCTTAGCGGGAGAATGGGTTATGAGCAGTTCTTC. This chain links TRBV12-2 with TRBJ2-1; whether TRBD2, the table's D call, matches the DNA was not checked. TRBV12-2 is a known pseudogene. CDR3 length: 22 amino acids.

The CDR3 loop reads CASSAGLAGPNEQFF. The CDR3 DNA reads TGTGCCAGCAGCGCGGGACTAGCGGGACCCAATGAGCAGTTCTTC. The genes are TRBV2 and TRBJ2-1; 13 bases line up with TRBD2. Per the germline V gene, CDR1 is SNHLY and CDR2 is FYNNEI. The CDR3 is 15 amino acids. J gave up 6 bases and V 6 bases, and 5 bases lay outside the gene matches.

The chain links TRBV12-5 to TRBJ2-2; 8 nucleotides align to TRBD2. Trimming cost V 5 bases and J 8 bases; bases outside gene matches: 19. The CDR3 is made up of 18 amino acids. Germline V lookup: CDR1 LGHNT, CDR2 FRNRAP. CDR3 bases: TGTGCTAGTGGTGCGGGACTTCCAGGTTGGCGGGAGGAGGGGGAGCTGTTTTTT. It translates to CASGAGLPGWREEGELFF.

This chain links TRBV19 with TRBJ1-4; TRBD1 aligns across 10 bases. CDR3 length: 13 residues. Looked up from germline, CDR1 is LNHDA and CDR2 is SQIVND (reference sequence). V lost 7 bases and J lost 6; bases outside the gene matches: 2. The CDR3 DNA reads TGTGCCAGTACCGGACAGGGGGATGAAAAACTGTTTTTT. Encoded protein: CASTGQGDEKLFF.

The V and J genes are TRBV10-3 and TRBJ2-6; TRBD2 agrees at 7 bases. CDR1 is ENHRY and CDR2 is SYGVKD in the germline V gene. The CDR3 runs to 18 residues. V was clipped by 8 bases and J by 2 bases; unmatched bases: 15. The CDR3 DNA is TGTGCCATCGGGGGAGGGACGAGGGGATCCACTGGGGCCAACGTCCTGACTTTC. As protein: CAIGGGTRGSTGANVLTF.

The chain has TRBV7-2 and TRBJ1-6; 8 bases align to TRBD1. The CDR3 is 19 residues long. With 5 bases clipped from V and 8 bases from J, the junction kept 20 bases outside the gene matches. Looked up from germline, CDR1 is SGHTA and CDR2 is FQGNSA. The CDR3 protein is CASSTKPGQVFIWDSPLHF. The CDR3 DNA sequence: TGTGCCAGCAGCACGAAACCGGGACAGGTCTTTATTTGGGATTCACCCCTCCACTTT.

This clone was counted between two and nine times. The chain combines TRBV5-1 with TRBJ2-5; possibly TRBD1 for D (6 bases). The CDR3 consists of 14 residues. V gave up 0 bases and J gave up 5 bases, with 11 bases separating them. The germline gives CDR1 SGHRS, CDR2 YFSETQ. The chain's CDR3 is CASSLDWQGETQYF. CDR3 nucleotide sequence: TGCGCCAGCAGCTTGGACTGGCAGGGGGAGACCCAGTACTTC.

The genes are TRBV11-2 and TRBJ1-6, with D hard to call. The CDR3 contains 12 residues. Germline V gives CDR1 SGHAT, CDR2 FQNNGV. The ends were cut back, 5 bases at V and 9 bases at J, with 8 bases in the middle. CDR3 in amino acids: CASSLSGSPLHF. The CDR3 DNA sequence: TGTGCCAGCAGCCTATCTGGTTCACCCCTCCACTTT.

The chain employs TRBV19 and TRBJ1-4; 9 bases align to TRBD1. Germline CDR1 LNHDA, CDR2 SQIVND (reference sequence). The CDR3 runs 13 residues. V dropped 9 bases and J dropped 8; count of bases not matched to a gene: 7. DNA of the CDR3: TGTGCCAGCCGGGACAGGGAATTAGAAAAACTGTTTTTT. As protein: CASRDRELEKLFF.

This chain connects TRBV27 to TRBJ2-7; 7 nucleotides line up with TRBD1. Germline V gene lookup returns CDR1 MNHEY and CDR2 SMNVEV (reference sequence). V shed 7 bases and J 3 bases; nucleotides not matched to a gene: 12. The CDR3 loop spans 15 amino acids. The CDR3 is CASTYRGEGNYEQYF. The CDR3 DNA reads TGTGCCAGCACCTACAGGGGAGAGGGAAACTACGAGCAGTACTTC.

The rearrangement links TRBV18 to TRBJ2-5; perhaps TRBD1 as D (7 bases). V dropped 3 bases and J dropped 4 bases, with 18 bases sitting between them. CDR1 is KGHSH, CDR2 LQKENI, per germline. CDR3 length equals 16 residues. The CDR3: CASSPDRDSGGETQYF. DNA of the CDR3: TGTGCCAGCTCACCCGACCGGGACTCAGGGGGAGAGACCCAGTACTTC.

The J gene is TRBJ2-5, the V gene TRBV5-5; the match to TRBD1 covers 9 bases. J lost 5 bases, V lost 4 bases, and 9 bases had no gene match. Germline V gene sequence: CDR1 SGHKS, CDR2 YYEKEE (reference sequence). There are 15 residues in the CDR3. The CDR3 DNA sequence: TGTGCCAGCAGCATCGGACAGGGGAATTGGGAGACCCAGTACTTC. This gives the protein CASSIGQGNWETQYF. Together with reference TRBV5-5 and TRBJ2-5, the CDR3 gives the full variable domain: DAGVTQSPTHLIKTRGQQVTLRCSPISGHKSVSWYQQVLGQGPQFIFQYYEKEERGRGNFPDRFSARQFPNYSSELNVNALLLGDSALYLCASSIGQGNWETQYFGPGTRLLVL.

The CDR3 nucleotides read TGTGCCAGCAGTGAGGGACTAGCGGGGTCTTACTTC. Protein: CASSEGLAGSYF. The chain couples TRBV6-1 to TRBJ2-5, with 13 bases that match TRBD2. Germline V gives CDR1 MNHNS, CDR2 SASEGT. The CDR3 is 12 residues long. Trimming cost V 3 bases and J 14 bases; bases outside gene matches: 3.